This T cell receptor (beta chain) originates from a study of cytomegalovirus exposure and HLA in healthy donors. As for the study in general: The Caucasian-associated ancestry cluster contained approximately 81% of the approximately 400 genotyped donors.

It was with 60 Vbeta and 13 Jbeta primers that the PCR ran. The method was immunoSEQ multiplex PCR; TCRdb's version includes in-frame clones alone and lacks a portion of them. The repertoire holds some 180,000 clones, with around 78% as singletons. The CDR3 length is 12 residues. CDR1 and CDR2 from the germline V gene are WNHNN and SYGVQD (reference sequence). This chain links TRBV10-1 with TRBJ2-5; TRBD1 aligns across 7 bases. The end of the DNA fits TRBJ2-7 better, so the J call may be wrong. Sample: PBMCs. The TCR was taken from a man aged 25 to 45 in good health and CMV-seronegative. In DNA, the CDR3 is TGCGCCAGCAGTGGGGACAGCTACGAGCAGTACTTC. This gives the protein CASSGDSYEQYF.